This paragraph covers one T cell receptor (beta chain) sequence. Its antigen is unknown. Per the study methods: ImmunoSEQ supplied junction-only sequences lacking quality scores, so filtering was different. Produced via immunoSEQ multiplex PCR; TCRdb's table is partial and in-frame only. Clone size and V and J calls were adopted from that table, with D and trimming inferred from the DNA. This table has approximately 740,000 clones, 74% appearing once. This entry comes from a study of shared clonotypes between healthy human individuals. Study information: Per donor, three plates held CD4 naive cells, three held CD4 memory, two held CD8 naive and one held CD8 memory.

Unmatched junction bases numbered 11, after V lost 11 bases and J lost 2 bases. The CDR3 has 15 residues. The germline V gene has CDR1 ENHRY and CDR2 SYGVKD. Study results and limitations: Richness estimates generally favored naive over memory subsets. Limited genetic and exposure-history diversity came from having few donors.

The J gene is TRBJ2-1, the V gene TRBV10-3; 8 nucleotides agree with TRBD2. This receptor was obtained from a woman under 40 in good health. The sequencing input was memory CD4+ T cells sorted from blood. Subset noted: CD45RA-negative fraction. CDR3 DNA: TGTGCCTCCCGAGCGGGAGCAGCCGCCTACAATGAGCAGTTCTTC. As protein: CASRAGAAAYNEQFF.